This TCR beta chain was profiled in a study of somatic mutations in cytotoxic T cells in rheumatoid arthritis. Germline V gene sequence: CDR1 LNHDA, CDR2 SQIVND (reference sequence). V dropped 6 bases and J dropped 0 bases, with 6 bases sitting between them. CDR3 length: 13 residues. Using immunoSEQ multiplex PCR, the repertoire was profiled, and TCRdb retains in-frame clones only, with some absent. Of 15,000 to 20,000 clones detected, about 70% appear once; the ten largest clones hold approximately 20%. The specimen was CD8+ T cells sorted from blood. The chain has TRBV19 and TRBJ1-5, with D hard to call. The sequence was collected from a woman aged 60-70 years in good health. CDR3 residues: CASRSSSNQPQHF. CDR3 DNA sequence: TGTGCCAGTAGGTCCTCTAGCAATCAGCCCCAGCATTTT.